This TCR beta chain emerged from a study of blood T cell repertoires in COVID-19 (dated by TCRdb to the early 2020s). Study-wide context: The collaborator samples originated in the United States, Italy and Spain and spanned the acute and convalescent phases of COVID-19. The prospective study material was composed of cDNA or gDNA derived from T cells, B-cell-depleted T cells, or PBMCs. Deeply sampled blood TCRbeta repertoires from subjects exposed to, actively infected with, or recovered from COVID-19 were included in the dataset. A freely available public database, intended as a resource for researchers studying the immune response to SARS-CoV-2, is where the repertoires were released. Samples came from the ongoing ImmuneRACE study (first 160 participants) plus 1,254 subjects from 6 global collaborators. The sample metadata nearly always contained a de-identified subject ID, COVID-19 status, age in years and sex. HLA class I and class II types, where available, came from metadata supplied by the sample provider rather than from assay-based typing. The investigation overall reported the following: The quantity of clinical and demographic metadata differed by source and by participant and was supplied without curation.

The collaborating institutions used their own protocols to collect whole blood in K2EDTA tubes. For TCRbeta analysis, collaborators shipped samples as frozen whole blood, isolated PBMCs, or DNA extracted from either of those sample types. On this clone: Its antigen is still unknown. No qualities accompany the bases; no much larger clone lies one base away.

The immunoSEQ Assay, a bias-controlled multiplex PCR, was used to amplify TCRbeta CDR3 regions from genomic DNA. The paper's processing steps were these. Nucleated cell counts per sample were estimated from amplification of reference gene primers within the assay. Sequence reads were collapsed and filtered to measure the absolute abundance of every unique TCRbeta CDR3 rearrangement. For each sample, productive Simpson clonality was calculated as the square root of Simpson's diversity index across productive rearrangements. The table was pulled from immuneACCESS by TCRdb, which kept in-frame rearrangements only. Such tables lose some clones; where checked, under half of the loss comes from unresolved V genes, and the rest has no known cause. That table gives V, J and clone size, and the DNA gave D and trimming. The sample includes around 70,000 clones, with 90% observed a single time. Clones ranked in the top ten supply just over 9% of the sample.

The junction shows trimming of 0 bases on V and 0 bases on J, plus 6 bases between the germline ends. Its CDR3 holds 15 amino acids, cysteine through phenylalanine. The sequence is cut down to CDR3 DNA, 45 bases in frame from base 1. The germline V gene (reference sequence) yields LGHDT for CDR1 and YNNKEL for CDR2. The specimen was peripheral blood. The chain uses TRBV3-1 (or the pseudogene TRBV3-2) and TRBJ2-1; the D gene is perhaps TRBD1, from 5 matching bases. This sequence originates from a human donor in a cohort sampled during active COVID-19. This receptor carries the CDR3 CASSQDRVSYNEQFF. The DNA sequence is given as TGTGCCAGCAGCCAAGACAGGGTCTCCTACAATGAGCAGTTCTTC.